One sample yielded the 21 T cell receptor beta chains listed below, sequenced in a study of identical twins. TCRdb processed the 5' RACE reads anew with MiXCR; each CDR3 protein has one entry. The data hold about 520,000 distinct CDR3 sequences, with less than 25% observed a single time. These same data were also listed under a study on T cells expressing NK-cell markers.

Source material: CD4+ T cells sorted from blood. The receptors were gathered from a woman between 18 and 29 years old in good health.

As concerns this clonotype: A read error may account for a junction end that differs from germline. The chain links TRBV5-1 to TRBJ2-1; 9 bases align to TRBD2. The germline V gene has CDR1 SGHRS and CDR2 YFSETQ. CDR3 length: 15 residues. Here the CDR3 DNA reads TGCGCCAGCCGCTTGGGGGCTAGCGGGGTTGTTGAGCAGTTCTTC. Translating it yields CASRLGASGVVEQFF.

This clonotype has only one observation. This CDR3 reads CASSYLNTGELFF. The CDR3 DNA is TGTGCCAGCAGTTACTTGAACACCGGGGAGCTGTTTTTT. The chain employs TRBV6-6 and TRBJ2-2, with D unresolved. CDR1 is MNHNY and CDR2 is SVGAGI in the germline V gene (reference sequence). The CDR3 runs 13 residues. Trimming stripped 1 base from V and 1 base from J, with 1 base between.

CDR3: CASSGGPLYEAFF. CDR3 coding DNA: TGCGCCAGCAGCGGGGGACCGCTTTACGAAGCTTTCTTT. The chain uses TRBV5-1 and TRBJ1-1, with D possibly being TRBD1 (5 bases). CDR1 and CDR2 from the germline V gene are SGHRS and YFSETQ. Trimming took 4 bases from V and 8 from J, leaving 15 bases between them. The CDR3 spans 13 residues.

This clonotype was counted only a few times. The chain links TRBV7-9 to TRBJ2-3; possibly TRBD1 for D (6 bases). The germline CDR1 and CDR2 sequences are SEHNR and FQNEAQ (reference sequence). Trimming removed 3 bases at V and 6 bases at J, with 16 bases between. The CDR3 is 15 residues long. The CDR3 nucleotides read TGTGCCAGCAGCTTTAACCAGGGGCCCCTGGATACGCAGTATTTT. Translating it yields CASSFNQGPLDTQYF. Using reference TRBV7-9 and TRBJ2-3 for the parts outside the CDR3, the full variable domain is DTGVSQNPRHKITKRGQNVTFRCDPISEHNRLYWYRQTLGQGPEFLTYFQNEAQLEKSRLLSDRFSAERPKGSFSTLEIQRTEQGDSAMYLCASSFNQGPLDTQYFGPGTRLTVL.

The rearrangement uses TRBV6-1 and TRBJ2-2; possibly TRBD1 for D (6 bases). The CDR3 has 14 residues. V lost 5 bases and J lost 1, with 8 bases in between. Germline CDR1 is MNHNS and CDR2 is SASEGT. The DNA of the CDR3 is TGTGCCAGCAGTAGACAGGAGAACACCGGGGAGCTGTTTTTT. It yields the protein CASSRQENTGELFF.

This chain connects TRBV12-3 or TRBV12-4 to TRBJ2-5; either TRBD1 or TRBD2 may supply D (5 bases each). V lost 2 bases and J lost 1, with 14 bases in between. The CDR3 totals 16 residues. The CDR3 reads CASSLWFGTAQETQYF. For the CDR3, the DNA is TGTGCCAGCAGTTTATGGTTTGGGACGGCCCAAGAGACCCAGTACTTC.

The CDR3 bases are TGCAGTGCTAGTTTAGGGACAGGGGGTCAGGGAGAGACCCAGTACTTC. This gives the protein CSASLGTGGQGETQYF. The V gene is TRBV20-1, the J gene TRBJ2-5; 11 bases match TRBD1. V lost 3 bases to trimming and J lost 4 bases; unmatched junction nucleotides: 10. Germline-derived CDR1 and CDR2 are DFQATT and SNEGSKA (reference sequence). The CDR3 consists of 16 residues.

V gene TRBV18 combines with J gene TRBJ2-5; the D call may be TRBD1 or TRBD2 (5 bases each). Germline V gene data show CDR1 as KGHSH and CDR2 as LQKENI. CDR3 length: 14 amino acids. V was cut by 3 bases and J by 7 bases, with 15 bases left in between. The DNA of the CDR3 is TGTGCCAGCTCACCCCGGGACGGGGTCGGGACCCAGTACTTC. Its protein product is CASSPRDGVGTQYF.

The chain recombines TRBV6-1 with TRBJ2-1; D gene uncertain. Per the germline V gene, CDR1 is MNHNS and CDR2 is SASEGT. This CDR3 is 12 amino acids long. V lost 2 bases and J 6 bases, leaving 5 bases between the germline ends. Written as DNA, the CDR3 is TGTGCCAGCAGTGAAAAGATCAATGAGCAGTTCTTC. Translating it yields CASSEKINEQFF.

This clonotype came up a few times. The chain is built from TRBV12-3 or TRBV12-4 and TRBJ1-2, with D unclear. V lost 6 bases and J 4 bases, leaving 6 bases between the germline ends. This CDR3 spans 11 amino acids. In nucleotides, the CDR3 is TGTGCCAGCAGAAGAGGCTATGGCTACACCTTC. Protein product: CASRRGYGYTF.

Only a few counts were recorded for this clonotype. The chain employs TRBV3-1 and TRBJ2-2; unclear D gene. Germline assignment: CDR1 LGHDT and CDR2 YNNKEL (reference sequence). The germline V and J ends were trimmed by 3 bases and 1 base, with 9 bases remaining between them. The CDR3 loop spans 15 amino acids. The DNA for the CDR3 is TGTGCCAGCAGCCAGAGAACAGTGAACACCGGGGAGCTGTTTTTT. It is translated as CASSQRTVNTGELFF.

This clonotype was detected ten times or more. This CDR3 reads CASSQESLLAGGYTQYF. CDR3 nucleotides: TGCGCCAGCAGCCAAGAGTCGTTGCTAGCGGGAGGTTATACGCAGTATTTT. This chain links TRBV4-3 with TRBJ2-3; 11 nucleotides line up with TRBD2. Germline-derived CDR1 and CDR2 are LGHNA and YSLEER. With 0 bases clipped from V and 7 bases from J, the junction kept 9 bases outside the gene matches. This CDR3 has 17 amino acids.

This clonotype was observed a handful of times. V and J are TRBV20-1 and TRBJ2-7, with 13 bases aligning to TRBD2. Germline assignment: CDR1 DFQATT and CDR2 SNEGSKA (reference sequence). The J segment lost 5 bases and the V segment lost 0 bases, leaving 7 bases of the junction unmatched. The CDR3 runs 16 residues. CDR3 in amino acids: CSARDGGTSGINEQYF. The CDR3 bases are TGCAGTGCTAGAGATGGCGGGACTAGCGGGATTAACGAGCAGTACTTC.

The chain is built from TRBV9 and TRBJ1-1; 7 nucleotides align to TRBD1. J was trimmed by 4 bases and V by 6 bases; bases with no gene match: 3. Looked up from germline, CDR1 is SGDLS and CDR2 is YYNGEE. CDR3 length equals 12 residues. DNA for the CDR3: TGTGCCAGCAATGCAGGGGGCACTGAAGCTTTCTTT. Translated: CASNAGGTEAFF.

The chain has TRBV20-1 and TRBJ2-1; tentatively, D is TRBD1 or TRBD2 (5 bases each). Trimming pared 6 bases from V and 6 bases from J, leaving 15 bases between. This CDR3 is 13 amino acids long. The germline V gene has CDR1 DFQATT and CDR2 SNEGSKA (reference sequence). Here the CDR3 DNA reads TGCAGTGCACCGTGGGGGACCCTCAATGAGCAGTTCTTC. It yields the protein CSAPWGTLNEQFF.

This clonotype has only a few counts. V and J are TRBV20-1 and TRBJ2-2; tentatively, D is TRBD2 (5 bases). Trimming took 1 base from V and 1 from J, leaving 10 bases between them. This CDR3 has 15 residues. CDR1 and CDR2 from the germline V gene are DFQATT and SNEGSKA (reference sequence). The CDR3 bases are TGCAGTGCTAGAGTAGGTAGCGTGAACACCGGGGAGCTGTTTTTT. Encoded protein: CSARVGSVNTGELFF.

This clonotype was detected many times. V is TRBV29-1 and J is TRBJ2-4, with TRBD1 identical over 8 bases. V lost 6 bases to trimming and J lost 2 bases; unmatched junction nucleotides: 6. CDR1 and CDR2 (germline): SQVTM, ANQGSEA. The CDR3 runs 14 residues. Here the CDR3 reads CSVLDRGSKNIQYF. In nucleotides, the CDR3 is TGCAGCGTCCTCGACAGGGGCTCCAAAAACATTCAGTACTTC.

This clonotype was seen a handful of times. The chain uses TRBV5-1 and TRBJ2-5; D gene unclear. V was shortened by 1 base and J by 0 bases, with 16 bases between the two germline ends. The CDR3 loop spans 17 amino acids. Germline V gives CDR1 SGHRS, CDR2 YFSETQ. Here the CDR3 DNA reads TGCGCCAGCAGCTTGCGTGACACCCCGGCTGACCAAGAGACCCAGTACTTC. As protein: CASSLRDTPADQETQYF.

The chain recombines TRBV6-5 with TRBJ2-7; the D is unclear. Trimming removed 2 bases from V and 3 bases from J, with 14 bases in between. The CDR3 has 15 residues. Germline V gene data show CDR1 as MNHEY and CDR2 as SVGAGI. This chain's CDR3 is CASSYLSSQLYEQYF. CDR3 coding DNA: TGTGCCAGCAGTTACCTCTCCTCACAGCTCTACGAGCAGTACTTC.

This sequence joins TRBV4-2 and TRBJ2-7, with 8 nucleotides matching TRBD1. The germline CDR1 and CDR2 sequences are LGHNA and YNFKEQ. The trim removed 1 base at V and 2 bases at J, leaving 4 bases unmatched. The CDR3 length is 15 residues. The DNA of the CDR3 is TGTGCCAGCAGCCAAGTGGGACAGGCTACCTACGAGCAGTACTTC. It specifies CASSQVGQATYEQYF.

This clonotype has at least ten counts. The rearrangement links TRBV12-3 or TRBV12-4 to TRBJ1-6; D is perhaps TRBD1 (6 bases). This CDR3 has 15 residues. Trimming took off 2 bases at V and 11 bases at J, with 16 bases between the two ends. The CDR3 protein is CASSLRVGGLAPLHF. CDR3 nucleotides: TGTGCCAGCAGTTTAAGAGTAGGGGGGCTGGCACCCCTCCACTTT.